This entry features one T cell receptor beta chain sequence. It has no known antigen specificity. No base quality values were provided; no much bigger clone lies one nucleotide off. Other DNA sequences in this specimen translate into the identical CDR3. These data are taken from a study of cytomegalovirus exposure and HLA in healthy donors (dated by TCRdb to the late 2010s). About the investigation overall: An earlier analysis of approximately 600 of the donors reported about 250 Gb of sequence data and some 120 million unique TCR beta sequences from about 179 million T cells. An early release that covered 500 to 800 HLA-typed donors contained approximately 300 gigabases of sequencing data and 80 million or so unique TCR sequences. Of the 300 to 500 genotyped donors, 81% were placed in the genetic ancestry cluster associated with self-reported Caucasian donors. The study was designed to test whether signatures of past pathogen exposure could be identified by cataloging public T cell receptors. The study profiled the T cell repertoires of under 850 subjects by immunosequencing and related them to cytomegalovirus serostatus. In addition to the first cohort of approximately 650 subjects, a separate validation cohort of 130 or so different subjects was used. High-throughput TCR immunosequencing, statistical association of individual TCRs with disease status, and machine learning were combined to predict cytomegalovirus infection status. A later analysis re-examined previously published TCR beta repertoires from about 700 donors and added high-resolution HLA genotyping to investigate patterns of TCR occurrence. In the later analysis, no new phenotypic data were used to find candidate immune exposures; instead, reliance was placed on TCR beta sequences and their occurrence across donors. To decide whether each TCR beta V gene segment behaved as functional or pseudogenic, an earlier analysis of over 500 of the donors relied on high-throughput TCR beta sequencing. Donor age, sex, ethnicity and CMV serostatus were compiled alongside the repertoire data. A later genetic analysis took genome-wide SNP genotypes for about three fifths of the roughly 670 donors and used that subset as a discovery cohort. Every discovery cohort repertoire had been produced on one sequencing platform. HLA typing covered class I and class II loci at four-digit resolution. Typing coverage differed by locus: A, B, C, DRB1 and DQB1 were typed in roughly 629-630 donors, DQA1 in about 560, DPA1 in 600 to 610, and DPB1 in 472. Because of strong linkage in the cohort, 4 to 6 DR-DQ haplotypes were treated as single units for association and clustering. Among some 410 genotyped donors of the cohort, an average of approximately 250,000 unique TCR beta nucleotide sequences were sequenced per donor, 15% to 20% of them non-productive.

The library was prepared using the immunoSEQ multiplex PCR assay. The multiplex PCR relied on a mix of 60 forward primers for TCR Vbeta segments and 13 reverse primers for TCR Jbeta segments. A multiplex PCR assay on genomic DNA amplified the CDR3 region of rearranged TCR beta genes. The Illumina HiSeq System was used to sequence the amplified TCR beta libraries as 87-base-pair reads. In the paper's pipeline: A later analysis counted tens of millions of unique TCR beta chains across the approximately 700 repertoires, and approximately 11 million of these chains were shared by at least two donors. To remove PCR and sequencing errors, raw reads were error-corrected and collapsed into unique sequences using a nearest-neighbor algorithm that merged closely related sequences. CDR3 sequences were aligned to IMGT reference sequences to assign V, D and J gene segments. For a sequence to be retained, at least a six-nucleotide match to both a V gene segment and a J gene segment was required. Rearrangements were called productive when the CDR3 lacked stop codons and stayed in frame with V and J; all others were non-productive. Following IMGT convention, CDR3 was defined as the stretch from the second conserved V-encoded cysteine to the conserved J-encoded phenylalanine. The earlier analysis of 500 to 650 of the donors excluded any sequence lacking an unambiguous match to a single V gene segment. An earlier analysis of 587 of the donors classified V segments as functional when productive rearrangements were above 56.7% and as segregating when the standard deviation between donors was above 5%. A statistical classification framework was built for diagnosing cytomegalovirus status from the catalog of TCR beta chain sequences. In a later analysis, V and J genes were assigned by comparing TCR nucleotide sequences against IMGT/GENE-DB human TR gene sequences. Using the TCRdist pipeline, a later analysis assigned CDR3 sequences along with most-parsimonious VDJ recombination scenarios. In a later analysis, each TCR beta chain was defined by its CDR3 amino acid sequence together with its V-gene family, and reads without a unique V-gene family were excluded. A later analysis removed several hundred highly shared, low-generation-probability nucleotide sequences to deal with suspected cross-contamination and a sequencing artifact. In a later analysis, a clonal expansion index for each public chain was calculated from normalized within-repertoire ranks of inferred template counts. Generation probabilities in a later analysis came from a VDJ recombination model fitted to out-of-frame rearrangements, and those results were checked against IGoR. In a later analysis, TCR-TCR, TCR-HLA and TCR-CMV co-occurrence was scored with hypergeometric tests, and a repertoire-size bias correction was applied to TCR pairs. In a later analysis, false discovery rates were estimated by permuting HLA or CMV assignments 20 times. In a later analysis, co-occurring TCRs were grouped with DBSCAN, and TCRdist sequence similarity was added when clustering was performed within HLA-allele-positive subsets. Repertoires with fewer than 30,000 or more than 120,000 public chains, plus five repertoires with anomalous nucleotide sharing, were excluded from co-occurrence clustering. The immuneACCESS repertoire file appears here via TCRdb, limited to in-frame rearrangements. These files lack a portion of the clones; in checked studies, under half of the deficit traces to unresolved V genes, and the cause of the others is not known. V and J calls and clone size are those listed in that table; D and trimming were worked out from the DNA. The sample records roughly 130,000 clones, 79% of which are singletons. More than 0.85% of the sample is in the top ten clones.

General conclusions and limits of the study: In a later analysis, most CMV-associated TCR beta chains were found to appear HLA-restricted, with HLA associations seemingly driven largely by CMV exposure. A cluster of highly shared sequence variants was judged likely to represent a technical artifact of the sequencing pipeline. Roughly uniform sequencing depth across donors was assumed in presence/absence analyses, although this assumption may not hold. At a false discovery rate of 0.05, a later analysis linked roughly 17,000 TCR beta sequences to specific HLA alleles. Assigning TCR associations to individual alleles was difficult when HLA alleles, especially DR and DQ, strongly co-occurred. In a later analysis, TCR association rates were found to vary across HLA loci, with the most associated TCRs seen for DRB1 alleles and the fewest for HLA-C alleles. Some IMGT-functional V segments, including TRBV6-2 and TRBV6-3, could not be told apart with the 87-base-pair reads, so those segments were excluded. A total of 164 TCR beta chains were listed by the study as associated with cytomegalovirus. According to the authors, the approach could potentially be generalized to other disease states and immunological phenotypes. V-gene and J-gene trimming of TCR beta chains was associated with a missense DCLRE1C variant in a later genetic analysis, and the association was replicated in an independent cohort. A later analysis found that HLA-associated TCR beta chains were more clonally expanded and had lower generation probabilities than equally common non-associated chains. A further reported finding was that TCR beta sequences accurately predicted the HLA-A and HLA-B alleles for most subjects in the first cohort. Cytomegalovirus status was reported to be diagnosed by the classifier with high specificity and sensitivity in both the original and validation cohorts. Several of the top co-occurrence clusters appeared to be linked to parvovirus B19, influenza, CMV and Epstein-Barr virus, according to a later analysis. Because some donors lacked HLA typing at each locus, the association tests relied only on the typed subset. In vitro tests confirmed that a few of the cytomegalovirus-associated TCR beta chains recognize cytomegalovirus antigens. For the cohort, immune exposure information was limited to CMV serostatus. While some public TCRs were present in many individuals, most TCR sequences turned up only very rarely across donors. Only TCR beta chains were sequenced in this cohort, and the absence of alpha or paired-chain data limited detectable features. Correlated functional status among segregating V segments might be attributable to linkage disequilibrium, but an unknown experimental factor could not be ruled out. Because counts were too low, more than 15 rarely observed V segments, including chromosome 9 orphons, were left out of the earlier analysis of about 500 of the donors. A later genetic analysis reported fewer N-insertions in productive TCRs among donors in an Asian-associated ancestry cluster than the roughly 620-donor mean. In an earlier analysis of more than 450 of the donors, most TCR beta V segments were observed in productive rearrangements about 90% or about 30% of the time, broadly matching IMGT annotations.

Via the germline V gene (reference sequence), CDR1 is MNHEY and CDR2 SMNVEV. V drops 2 bases and J drops 7 bases, leaving 17 bases in between. Reading from cysteine to phenylalanine, the CDR3 counts 15 amino acids. Only CDR3 DNA remains: 45 bases, in frame from the first base. In total, approximately 690 healthy bone marrow donors made up the cohort. At the time of sampling, every cohort member was nominally healthy, though immune exposures that went unrecorded were likely present. The donor tested CMV seronegative, placing the donor among the 300 to 400 seronegative members of the cohort. A peripheral blood sample was provided by each donor, and peripheral blood mononuclear cells were used for TCR beta sequencing. Genomic DNA extraction from the blood cell samples was performed with the Qiagen DNeasy Blood Extraction Kit.

This clonotype originated in a man between 18 and 29 years old in good health and CMV-seronegative. The chain was built from TRBV27 and TRBJ1-1; TRBD1 is possibly the D segment (6 matching bases). The sequenced sample was PBMCs. The CDR3 protein: CASSLTWTAESEAFF. The base sequence is TGTGCCAGCAGTTTAACGTGGACAGCCGAAAGTGAAGCTTTCTTT.